This record looks at one T cell receptor (beta chain) sequence and its context. What it binds is unknown. Repertoires were generated with immunoSEQ multiplex PCR, while TCRdb's copy carries only in-frame clones and drops some. The sample holds roughly 67,000 clones, over 60% seen once. The source of the sample is a study of T cell responses to AZD1222 COVID-19 vaccine. At the level of the study: Second-dose timings of about 4 or about 12 weeks were pooled.

Looked up from germline, CDR1 is SGHTA and CDR2 is FQGNSA. The CDR3 extends over 14 amino acids. Trimming stripped 3 bases from V and 1 base from J, with 9 bases between. Study-level findings and limits: Clonal diversity was possibly underestimated; the donors were predominantly white British and more often female. Spike-specific TCR breadth and depth were elevated following two AZD1222 doses. In all cases, repertoires were sampled only after the peak T cell response.

This specimen consisted of peripheral blood, obtained on day 0 of AZD1222 vaccination. The clonotype was recovered from an adult in good health. The chain couples TRBV7-2 to TRBJ2-5; the D gene is possibly TRBD2 (6 bases). The CDR3 nucleotides are TGTGCCAGCAGCTTCGGGGGTTCCCAAGAGACCCAGTACTTC. Protein: CASSFGGSQETQYF.